This T cell receptor beta chain emerged from a study of shared clonotypes between healthy human individuals. Study-wide findings and caveats: Researchers found naive subsets generally carried larger estimated richness than memory subsets.

In regard to this clone: Its antigen is not identified.

The CDR3 is made up of 15 amino acids. V lost 6 bases, J lost 2 bases, and 14 bases lay in between. Germline V lookup: CDR1 MDHEN, CDR2 SYDVKM. It was 200 ng DNA, 33,000 or so T cell genomes, that sorted-subset replicate PCRs used. The method was immunoSEQ multiplex PCR; TCRdb's version includes in-frame clones alone and lacks a portion of them. The data contain 2.5 million or so clones, just over 90% of them singletons. The chain couples TRBV28 to TRBJ1-5, with a tentative D call TRBD1 (6 bases). The specimen sequenced was naive CD4+ T cells sorted from blood. The subset was: CD45RA+ positively selected. This sequence was found in a man in his late teens or twenties in good health. CDR3 DNA: TGTGCCAGCAGCCTCGGGGGGCCGGGCAATCAGCCCCAGCATTTT. This translates into CASSLGGPGNQPQHF.